The clone carrying this TCR beta chain is identified as medium-sized from frequency. As yet, its antigen is unknown. The observed sequence ends 3 residues before the CDR3 terminus, with the missing tail filled in from the germline J gene. The source of the sample is a study of Tregs in tolerant kidney transplant recipients. Overall study findings and caveats: Biological reproducibility was not directly addressed in this study.

After approximately six days with irradiated graft donor PBMCs, CFSE-labeled recipient PBMCs were FACS-sorted. Only in-frame clones appear in the TCRdb table, and some are missing; sequencing was by immunoSEQ multiplex PCR. Recorded for this sample: 2,500 to 3,500 clones. The CDR3 length is 17 residues. The V gene's germline CDR1 is MGHRA and CDR2 YSYEKL. Germline trimming cut 4 bases from V and 8 bases from J; bases unmatched to any gene: 14. V and J are TRBV4-1 and TRBJ2-1; 10 nucleotides agree with TRBD2. Sequences were derived from CD8+ T cells from blood cultured with allogeneic cells, sampled before the transplant. The origin of this receptor is a human patient who received a combined kidney and bone marrow transplant. The CDR3 here is CASSRSSGRMVAYEQFF. Partial CDR3 DNA: TGCGCCAGCAGCCGATCTAGCGGGAGAATGGTAGCTTATGAG.